These 27 T cell receptor beta chains were sequenced from one sample in a study of T cells in Graves' hyperthyroidism and ophthalmopathy. Amplification of TCR beta CDR3 regions was performed using RNA transcripts as template. An initial round of RT-PCR targeting the TCR CDR3 relied on the HTBI primer set. TCRdb fed the multiplex PCR reads into MiXCR, producing one record per CDR3 protein. The table records 600,000 to 650,000 distinct CDR3 sequences, 16% of them present only once. Sequenced material: blood. These receptors all stem from a woman younger than 45 with Graves' hyperthyroidism.

This clonotype was seen once. At one end, the junction sequence differs from germline, possibly due to a read error. V is TRBV2 and J is TRBJ1-5; D not certain. Per germline, CDR1 SNHLY and CDR2 FYNNEI. The CDR3 loop spans 12 amino acids. CDR3 nucleotides: TGTGTCAGCAGTGGACCCAATCTGCCCCAGCATTTT. It yields the protein CVSSGPNLPQHF.

This clonotype was counted a few times. V is TRBV27 and J is TRBJ2-7; TRBD2 matches at 9 bases. CDR3 length: 16 amino acids. V was clipped by 6 bases and J by 0 bases; unmatched bases: 9. CDR1 and CDR2 from the germline V gene are MNHEY and SMNVEV (reference sequence). CDR3 region: CASSPFRTSVSYEQYF. CDR3 DNA sequence: TGTGCCAGCAGCCCCTTCAGGACTAGCGTCTCCTACGAGCAGTACTTC.

This clonotype was seen repeatedly, ten times or more. This chain joins TRBV29-1 and TRBJ1-5, with D possibly being TRBD1 (6 bases). From germline, CDR1 is SQVTM and CDR2 ANQGSEA. CDR3 length: 12 residues. The CDR3 protein is CPIRDIYQPQHF. CDR3 DNA: TGCCCCATCCGGGACATATATCAGCCCCAGCATTTT.

A single count supports this clonotype. A read error may account for a junction end that differs from germline. This chain joins TRBV20-1 and TRBJ2-1; D is perhaps TRBD1 (6 bases). The CDR3 covers 12 residues. The V gene's germline CDR1 is DFQATT and CDR2 SNEGSKA (reference sequence). Here the CDR3 DNA reads TGCAGTGCTAGAGATGACGGCAGGGGCGAGTCCTTC. Protein: CSARDDGRGESF.

This sequence joins TRBV11-3 and TRBJ2-1, with 13 bases fitting TRBD2. CDR1 is SGHNT, CDR2 YENEEA, per germline. V lost 2 bases and J lost 9; bases outside the gene matches: 10. This CDR3 contains 17 residues. The CDR3: CASSLPALAGGLAEQFF. The DNA of the CDR3 is TGTGCCAGCAGCTTACCCGCACTAGCGGGAGGGTTAGCTGAGCAGTTCTTC.

There are a few counts of this clonotype. The chain carries TRBV9 and TRBJ2-2; D unclear. Trimming took off 0 bases at V and 5 bases at J, with 8 bases between the two ends. The CDR3 length is 14 residues. Germline V gene sequence: CDR1 SGDLS, CDR2 YYNGEE. CDR3 bases: TGTGCCAGCAGCGTAGCTACATTTACCGGGGAGCTGTTTTTT. It specifies CASSVATFTGELFF.

This clonotype was picked up many times. The rearrangement uses TRBV28 and TRBJ1-6, with D possibly TRBD1 on 6 matching bases. Between the trimmed V and J ends, which lost 3 bases and 7 bases, there was a span of 10 bases. The CDR3 contains 14 residues. CDR1 is MDHEN and CDR2 is SYDVKM in the germline V gene. CDR3: CASSLQGRNSPLHF. CDR3 in DNA: TGTGCCAGCAGTTTGCAGGGGCGAAATTCACCCCTCCACTTT.

The sample holds one count of this clonotype. A clone one base away is much larger, so this may be a read error. This chain joins TRBV24-1 and TRBJ2-1; possibly TRBD2 for D (5 bases). Trimming cost V 4 bases and J 0 bases, with 15 bases left between them. The CDR3 is 17 amino acids. The germline V gene has CDR1 KGHDR and CDR2 SFDVKD. The CDR3 nucleotides are TGTGCCACCAGTGACCCACCTGGCGGGTCCTCCTACAATGAGCAGTTCTTC. Protein sequence: CATSDPPGGSSYNEQFF.

The CDR3 nucleotides read TGCGCCAGCAGCCAAGATCGAGGGTCCCCCTCCTACGAGCAGTACTTC. Translation: CASSQDRGSPSYEQYF. The genes are TRBV4-1 and TRBJ2-7, with D perhaps matching TRBD2 (5 bases). Deletions cut 0 bases from V and 0 bases from J, with 12 bases between. Looked up from germline, CDR1 is MGHRA and CDR2 is YSYEKL. The CDR3 runs to 16 residues.

This clonotype was observed at least ten times. The gene calls are TRBV6-5 and TRBJ2-1; 11 nucleotides align to TRBD2. Trimming took 0 bases from V and 5 from J; bases not matched to a gene: 0. The germline V gene has CDR1 MNHEY and CDR2 SVGAGI. The CDR3 contains 15 residues. The CDR3 protein is CASSYSTSGNNEQFF. In DNA, the CDR3 is TGTGCCAGCAGTTACTCGACTAGCGGGAACAATGAGCAGTTCTTC.

At least ten counts were recorded for this clonotype. This chain connects TRBV11-3 to TRBJ1-2; D is ambiguous. Germline V CDR1 and CDR2: SGHNT, YENEEA. The CDR3 covers 13 residues. V lost 2 bases to trimming and J lost 0 bases, with 4 bases between them. The CDR3 here is CASSLRTNYGYTF. The CDR3 region has the DNA TGTGCCAGCAGCTTACGGACTAACTATGGCTACACCTTC.

This clonotype was seen ten or more times. The rearrangement joins TRBV12-3 or TRBV12-4 to TRBJ2-2, with TRBD1 as a possible D gene (6 bases). Trimming took off 8 bases at V and 3 bases at J, with 16 bases between the two ends. The CDR3 runs to 15 residues. The DNA of the CDR3 is TGTGCCAGCGTTCCAGGGGTCGAAGACACCGGGGAGCTGTTTTTT. It yields the protein CASVPGVEDTGELFF.

This clonotype came up many times. The chain recombines TRBV29-1 with TRBJ2-3; TRBD2 matches at 7 bases. The CDR3 has 13 amino acids. V was clipped by 1 base and J by 6 bases; unmatched bases: 4. Germline loops: CDR1 SQVTM, CDR2 ANQGSEA. The CDR3 protein is CSVEVGGLDTQYF. The CDR3 nucleotides read TGCAGCGTTGAAGTGGGAGGGTTGGATACGCAGTATTTT.

This clonotype was recorded at least ten times. The gene calls are TRBV28 and TRBJ1-1; D call uncertain. Trimming removed 6 bases from V and 6 bases from J, with 14 bases in between. This CDR3 is 13 amino acids long. Germline V gives CDR1 MDHEN, CDR2 SYDVKM. CDR3 region: CASRPRISPEAFF. The CDR3 bases are TGTGCCAGCAGACCCCGTATTTCCCCTGAAGCTTTCTTT.

Only a few counts were recorded for this clonotype. V and J are TRBV28 and TRBJ1-5; D is unclear. V lost 1 base and J 8 bases, leaving 6 bases between the germline ends. This CDR3 region has 12 residues. Per germline, CDR1 MDHEN and CDR2 SYDVKM. CDR3 region: CASSLYGKPQHF. CDR3 nucleotides: TGTGCCAGCAGTTTATACGGAAAGCCCCAGCATTTT. Based on the CDR3 plus reference TRBV28 and TRBJ1-5, the full variable domain is DVKVTQSSRYLVKRTGEKVFLECVQDMDHENMFWYRQDPGLGLRLIYFSYDVKMKEKGDIPEGYSVSREKKERFSLILESASTNQTSMYLCASSLYGKPQHFGDGTRLSIL.

This clonotype was counted ten times or more. This chain joins TRBV11-2 and TRBJ2-2, with 7 bases matching TRBD1. Germline V gene lookup returns CDR1 SGHAT and CDR2 FQNNGV. This CDR3 region has 15 residues. V dropped 4 bases and J dropped 4; count of bases not matched to a gene: 6. CDR3 region: CASSSQGFRTGELFF. DNA of the CDR3: TGTGCCAGCAGCTCACAGGGGTTTCGCACCGGGGAGCTGTTTTTT.

In its sample, this clonotype was seen many times. The chain links TRBV28 to TRBJ1-3, with TRBD1 identical over 9 bases. With V trimmed by 6 bases and J by 6 bases, 9 bases remained unmatched. Germline V gives CDR1 MDHEN, CDR2 SYDVKM. The CDR3 runs 15 residues. The CDR3: CASSSTGTGSNTIYF. Here the CDR3 DNA reads TGTGCCAGCAGCAGTACCGGGACAGGGTCAAACACCATATATTTT. Variable domain in full (rest from reference TRBV28 and TRBJ1-3): DVKVTQSSRYLVKRTGEKVFLECVQDMDHENMFWYRQDPGLGLRLIYFSYDVKMKEKGDIPEGYSVSREKKERFSLILESASTNQTSMYLCASSSTGTGSNTIYFGEGSWLTVV.

This chain uses TRBV5-1 with TRBJ1-1; TRBD1 might be the D (5 bases). The germline CDR1 and CDR2 sequences are SGHRS and YFSETQ. Between the trimmed V and J ends, which lost 0 bases and 0 bases, there was a span of 27 bases. This CDR3 spans 21 amino acids. CDR3 amino acids: CASSLAGGGSWGSEMNTEAFF. CDR3 nucleotides: TGCGCCAGCAGCTTGGCCGGTGGGGGTTCGTGGGGCTCCGAAATGAACACTGAAGCTTTCTTT. Together with reference TRBV5-1 and TRBJ1-1, the CDR3 gives the full variable domain: KAGVTQTPRYLIKTRGQQVTLSCSPISGHRSVSWYQQTPGQGLQFLFEYFSETQRNKGNFPGRFSGRQFSNSRSEMNVSTLELGDSALYLCASSLAGGGSWGSEMNTEAFFGQGTRLTVV.

This clonotype was counted only a few times. The V and J genes are TRBV7-3 and TRBJ2-1; D may be TRBD1 (6 bases). From germline, CDR1 is SGHTA and CDR2 FQGTGA. This CDR3 comprises 13 residues. V lost 4 bases, J lost 8 bases, and 12 bases lay in between. CDR3 sequence reads: CASSSRTDDEQFF. The CDR3 DNA reads as TGTGCCAGCAGCTCACGGACAGACGATGAGCAGTTCTTC.

This chain links TRBV5-1 with TRBJ1-4; D possibly corresponds to TRBD1 (5 bases). V was shortened by 4 bases and J by 3 bases, with 7 bases between the two germline ends. Germline V lookup: CDR1 SGHRS, CDR2 YFSETQ. This CDR3 spans 13 amino acids. DNA of the CDR3: TGCGCCAGCAGCGTACAGGCTAATGAAAAACTGTTTTTT. It specifies CASSVQANEKLFF.

The rearrangement links TRBV6-1 to TRBJ1-6; D may be TRBD1 (6 bases). V dropped 6 bases and J dropped 8 bases, with 14 bases sitting between them. This CDR3 has 14 residues. Looked up from germline, CDR1 is MNHNS and CDR2 is SASEGT. The CDR3 bases are TGTGCCAGCAGCGCCCCAGGGGTTGATTCACCCCTCCACTTT. It codes for CASSAPGVDSPLHF.

This clonotype appeared many times. The chain recombines TRBV7-2 with TRBJ1-2; 9 bases are a match to TRBD1. The germline V gene has CDR1 SGHTA and CDR2 FQGNSA. The ends lost 4 bases at V and 6 bases at J; junction bases unmatched: 3. The CDR3 consists of 13 residues. The DNA of the CDR3 is TGTGCCAGCAGCTCTGGACAGGGGAATGGCTACACCTTC. Translation gives CASSSGQGNGYTF. Variable domain in full (rest from reference TRBV7-2 and TRBJ1-2): GAGVSQSPSNKVTEKGKDVELRCDPISGHTALYWYRQSLGQGLEFLIYFQGNSAPDKSGLPSDRFSAERTGGSVSTLTIQRTQQEDSAVYLCASSSGQGNGYTFGSGTRLTVV.

This clonotype occurred a few times. The chain has TRBV6-2 or TRBV6-3 and TRBJ2-7, with D unresolved. V was shortened by 5 bases and J by 2 bases, with 19 bases between the two germline ends. The CDR3 is 16 amino acids. In germline, CDR1 is MNHEY, CDR2 SVGEGT. The CDR3 spells CASSKSSTGGPYEQYF. The CDR3 DNA reads as TGTGCCAGCAGTAAGTCGAGTACGGGCGGCCCCTACGAGCAGTACTTC.

There are a few counts of this clonotype. The CDR3 sequence: CASIVERENTGELFF. The DNA of the CDR3 is TGTGCCAGCATCGTCGAGCGGGAGAACACCGGGGAGCTGTTTTTT. The rearrangement uses TRBV6-4 and TRBJ2-2, with 7 bases lining up with TRBD2. After removal of 7 bases from V and 1 base from J, the junction contained 6 bases not matched to a gene. CDR3 length equals 15 residues. The germline gives CDR1 MRHNA, CDR2 SNTAGT.

The sample holds a few counts of this clonotype. The rearrangement uses TRBV5-1 and TRBJ2-1, with D perhaps TRBD2 (5 bases). Trimming stripped 4 bases from V and 7 bases from J, with 15 bases between. The CDR3 totals 14 residues. Germline CDR1 reads SGHRS; CDR2 reads YFSETQ. The CDR3 loop is CASSRSDRRNEQFF. In DNA form, the CDR3 reads TGCGCCAGCAGCCGCTCTGACCGGAGGAATGAGCAGTTCTTC.

The chain links TRBV25-1 to TRBJ1-1, with 10 bases identical to TRBD1. This CDR3 is built from 14 residues. V lost 1 base to trimming and J lost 10 bases; unmatched junction nucleotides: 6. Germline CDR1 is MGHDK and CDR2 is SYGVNS. This CDR3 reads CASSESGTGEPAFF. The CDR3 coding sequence is TGTGCCAGCAGTGAATCAGGGACAGGGGAACCAGCTTTCTTT.

Many counts were recorded for this clonotype. The rearrangement uses TRBV2 and TRBJ1-4; D might be TRBD1 (6 bases). The CDR3 extends over 14 amino acids. Trimming shortened V by 7 bases and J by 2 bases, and 11 bases separated the two germline ends. CDR1 and CDR2 from the germline V gene are SNHLY and FYNNEI. The CDR3 DNA is TGTGCCAGCAAGTGGGGGCCGACTAATGAAAAACTGTTTTTT. Residues: CASKWGPTNEKLFF.